This T cell receptor beta chain was obtained from a study of T cell responses to AZD1222 COVID-19 vaccine. In this sample, this clone turned up once. Antigen specificity is unknown. This CDR3 is 14 amino acids long. The V segment lost 3 bases and the J segment 5 bases; nucleotides outside the gene matches: 3. The germline V gene encodes CDR1 SGDLS and CDR2 YYNGEE. Method: immunoSEQ multiplex PCR; TCRdb's copy keeps in-frame clones and lacks some. The sample records 130,000 to 150,000 clones, about 91% being singletons. Broader study findings: Repertoire sampling occurred only after the peak T cell response. Spike-wide vaccine-associated CD4 TCRs dominated at 160-218 and 743-854.

The sequencing used peripheral blood, collected on day 0 of AZD1222 vaccination. The gene calls are TRBV9 and TRBJ1-2, with 11 nucleotides matching TRBD1. The receptor was derived from an adult in good health. Here the CDR3 reads CASSAGQGAYGYTF. The CDR3 nucleotides are TGTGCCAGCAGCGCCGGACAGGGGGCGTATGGCTACACCTTC.